The 21 T cell receptor beta chains reported below all come from one sample, sequenced in a study of control samples from healthy donors and cancer patients. Produced via immunoSEQ multiplex PCR; TCRdb's table is partial and in-frame only. The sample contains 120,000 or so clones, about 89% of which appear only once. Sequences were obtained from blood. The receptors were sampled from a man aged 50 or older in good health.

The chain is built from TRBV5-6 and TRBJ2-3; D not certain. CDR1 and CDR2 (germline): SGHDT, YYEEEE. V shed 2 bases and J shed 0 bases, with 10 bases lying between them. The CDR3 sequence is 15 residues long. CDR3 DNA sequence: TGTGCCAGCAGCTTCAGGCAGGTCAGCACAGATACGCAGTATTTT. Translation gives CASSFRQVSTDTQYF.

The CDR3 loop reads CASSLRTSGVGPYNEQFF. The CDR3 coding sequence is TGTGCCAGCAGCTTAAGGACTAGCGGGGTGGGCCCCTACAATGAGCAGTTCTTC. The rearrangement joins TRBV7-6 to TRBJ2-1; 12 nucleotides match TRBD2. The germline CDR1 and CDR2 sequences are SGHVS and FNYEAQ. Germline trimming cut 2 bases from V and 2 bases from J; bases unmatched to any gene: 7. The CDR3 totals 18 residues.

V is TRBV13 and J is TRBJ1-2; TRBD1 is a possible D gene (5 bases). Germline values: CDR1 PRHDT, CDR2 FYEKMQ (reference sequence). Trimming left V 5 bases short and J 1 base short, with 8 bases between. CDR3 length: 13 amino acids. Written as DNA, the CDR3 is TGTGCCAGCAGCCAACAGGATAACTATGGCTACACCTTC. Its protein is CASSQQDNYGYTF.

The genes are TRBV15 and TRBJ2-7; 8 nucleotides align to TRBD1. The V gene end was trimmed by 1 base and the J gene end by 1 base; junction bases not matched to a gene: 6. The CDR3 length is 16 residues. CDR1 and CDR2 (germline): LNHNV, YYDKDF (reference sequence). The CDR3 loop is CATSRGGQAVSYEQYF. In DNA form, the CDR3 reads TGTGCCACCAGCAGAGGGGGACAGGCGGTATCCTACGAGCAGTACTTC.

The chain employs TRBV2 and TRBJ2-2, with 7 bases aligning to TRBD2. The CDR3 is 14 amino acids. The J segment lost 6 bases and the V segment lost 4 bases, leaving 5 bases of the junction unmatched. Germline assignment: CDR1 SNHLY and CDR2 FYNNEI. CDR3 nucleotide sequence: TGTGCCAGCAGTGTACCCAGCGGGGCCGGGGAGCTGTTTTTT. Protein: CASSVPSGAGELFF.

The V and J genes are TRBV5-1 and TRBJ2-7; 8 bases fit TRBD1. The CDR3 covers 14 residues. Unmatched junction bases numbered 1, after V lost 2 bases and J lost 0 bases. Germline CDR1 is SGHRS and CDR2 is YFSETQ. The CDR3: CASSLQGVSYEQYF. The CDR3 DNA sequence: TGCGCCAGCAGCTTACAGGGGGTCTCCTACGAGCAGTACTTC.

The V gene is TRBV2, the J gene TRBJ2-1; the D is unclear. This CDR3 has 14 amino acids. Between the trimmed V and J ends, which lost 5 bases and 0 bases, there was a span of 8 bases. Germline values: CDR1 SNHLY, CDR2 FYNNEI. This chain's CDR3 is CASSPQRSYNEQFF. CDR3 nucleotides: TGTGCCAGCAGTCCACAGCGCTCCTACAATGAGCAGTTCTTC.

The V and J genes are TRBV5-6 and TRBJ2-5; the D gene is possibly TRBD2 (7 bases). Per the germline V gene, CDR1 is SGHDT and CDR2 is YYEEEE. This CDR3 has 19 residues. The ends were cut back, 4 bases at V and 5 bases at J, with 30 bases in the middle. CDR3 sequence reads: CASSTLSRGLGAERETQYF. The CDR3 region has the DNA TGTGCCAGCAGCACCCTTTCGCGGGGGTTGGGGGCTGAGCGGGAGACCCAGTACTTC.

The rearrangement links TRBV9 to TRBJ2-5; either TRBD1 or TRBD2 may fit D (6 bases each). V lost 0 bases and J lost 5, with 14 bases in between. CDR3 length: 15 residues. Germline V gene lookup returns CDR1 SGDLS and CDR2 YYNGEE. The CDR3 DNA reads as TGTGCCAGCAGCGTAGGGTCGGGGGCCCGGGAGACCCAGTACTTC. This translates into CASSVGSGARETQYF.

V is TRBV9 and J is TRBJ2-2; D might be TRBD2 (5 bases). Germline CDR1 is SGDLS and CDR2 is YYNGEE. The CDR3 extends over 13 amino acids. V shed 5 bases and J shed 9 bases, with 14 bases lying between them. The CDR3 protein is CASSPGGGWELFF. The CDR3 nucleotides read TGTGCCAGCAGTCCCGGTGGAGGATGGGAGCTGTTTTTT.

V is TRBV5-4 and J is TRBJ2-7, with a weak D call TRBD1 (6 bases). CDR1 SGHNT and CDR2 YYREEE come from the germline V gene (reference sequence). Deletions cut 4 bases from V and 1 base from J, with 9 bases between. CDR3 length equals 13 residues. This chain's CDR3 is CASSQDRSYEQYF. In DNA, the CDR3 is TGTGCCAGCAGCCAGGACAGATCCTACGAGCAGTACTTC.

This chain connects TRBV6-5 to TRBJ2-7; D is perhaps TRBD1 (5 bases). The CDR3 is 13 residues long. Looked up from germline, CDR1 is MNHEY and CDR2 is SVGAGI. V was cut by 4 bases and J by 6 bases, with 13 bases left in between. This chain's CDR3 is CASSFHLGAEQYF. In DNA form, the CDR3 reads TGTGCCAGCAGTTTCCACCTAGGGGCCGAGCAGTACTTC.

The chain employs TRBV5-6 and TRBJ2-5; TRBD1 matches at 9 bases. The germline V gene has CDR1 SGHDT and CDR2 YYEEEE. This CDR3 region has 13 residues. Trimming cost V 4 bases and J 4 bases; bases outside gene matches: 2. CDR3 nucleotides: TGTGCCAGCAGCCAGACAGGGGGAGAGACCCAGTACTTC. Protein sequence: CASSQTGGETQYF. The variable domain in full, with the rest retrieved from reference TRBV5-6 and TRBJ2-5, is DAGVTQSPTHLIKTRGQQVTLRCSPKSGHDTVSWYQQALGQGPQFIFQYYEEEERQRGNFPDRFSGHQFPNYSSELNVNALLLGDSALYLCASSQTGGETQYFGPGTRLLVL.

This clone was counted once. The chain carries TRBV24-1 and TRBJ2-3, with D possibly being TRBD1 (6 bases). The CDR3 is made up of 16 amino acids. CDR1 and CDR2 from the germline V gene are KGHDR and SFDVKD. The V end was cut by 4 bases, the J end by 0 bases, with 13 bases between. CDR3 region: CATSDADRLSTDTQYF. CDR3 DNA sequence: TGTGCCACCAGTGACGCGGACAGACTTAGCACAGATACGCAGTATTTT.

V gene TRBV19 combines with J gene TRBJ2-3, with D perhaps given as TRBD1 or TRBD2 (6 bases each). Germline-derived CDR1 and CDR2 are LNHDA and SQIVND (reference sequence). With 5 bases removed from V and 4 bases from J, the gap between germline ends came to 10 bases. The CDR3 covers 13 residues. The CDR3 here is CASSGGQADTQYF. The CDR3 nucleotides are TGTGCCAGTAGTGGGGGGCAGGCAGATACGCAGTATTTT.

In this sample, this clone turned up once. The V and J genes are TRBV2 and TRBJ1-5, with D hard to call. V was cut by 8 bases and J by 1 base, with 9 bases left in between. Germline V CDR1 and CDR2: SNHLY, FYNNEI. The CDR3 is 13 residues long. The CDR3 bases are TGTGCCAGCTCGGAAGAAAGCAATCAGCCCCAGCATTTT. Its translation is CASSEESNQPQHF.

The sample holds one count of this clone. V gene TRBV7-2 combines with J gene TRBJ1-1; tentative D call: TRBD1 (5 bases). Trimming took 2 bases from V and 5 from J, leaving 15 bases between them. This CDR3 is 15 amino acids long. Germline CDR1 and CDR2: SGHTA and FQGNSA. CDR3 nucleotides: TGTGCCAGCAGCTTATGGGGGGGAAGCGAAACTGAAGCTTTCTTT. Translation gives CASSLWGGSETEAFF.

The gene calls are TRBV6-5 and TRBJ1-1; D is ambiguous. CDR1 MNHEY and CDR2 SVGAGI come from the germline V gene. V lost 10 bases and J lost 2, with 17 bases in between. CDR3 length: 14 amino acids. The CDR3 DNA follows: TGTGCCACCCTCTTCCGAGTATTCAACACTGAAGCTTTCTTT. It translates to CATLFRVFNTEAFF.

The CDR3 sequence is CASSQGKQGFQFF. The CDR3 nucleotides are TGCGCCAGCAGCCAAGGCAAACAGGGGTTTCAGTTCTTC. V gene TRBV4-3 combines with J gene TRBJ2-1; 7 nucleotides agree with TRBD1. Germline CDR1 LGHNA, CDR2 YSLEER. The CDR3 totals 13 residues. V was pared by 1 base and J by 13 bases, with 7 bases of the junction left unmatched.

The chain is built from TRBV15 and TRBJ1-2, with a tentative D call TRBD1 (5 bases). The CDR3 is made up of 15 amino acids. CDR1 is LNHNV, CDR2 YYDKDF, per germline (reference sequence). V lost 5 bases and J lost 0, with 13 bases in between. CDR3 sequence reads: CATSVQRGANYGYTF. CDR3 in DNA: TGTGCCACCAGCGTCCAGAGGGGCGCTAACTATGGCTACACCTTC.

Comments on this clone: Other DNA sequences of this sample code for an identical CDR3. The chain combines TRBV7-6 with TRBJ2-1, with 8 bases aligning to TRBD1. V dropped 5 bases and J dropped 4; count of bases not matched to a gene: 7. The CDR3 has 15 amino acids. Germline V gene lookup returns CDR1 SGHVS and CDR2 FNYEAQ. The CDR3 is CASSLGQGDYNEQFF. The CDR3 region has the DNA TGTGCCAGCAGCCTAGGACAGGGCGATTACAATGAGCAGTTCTTC.